The clone carrying this T cell receptor beta chain occurred many times. Libraries of TCR beta came from iRepertoire HTBI primers plus Arm-PCR of CDR3 regions. TCRdb re-called the multiplex PCR reads through MiXCR, storing one row per CDR3 protein. In the table there are hundreds of thousands of distinct CDR3 sequences, 22% of which are singletons. This record comes from a study of regulatory T cells in long-lasting Graves disease. Time point denoted: persistent/refractory GD, antithyroid drugs over 5 years with positive TRAb. PBMC-derived RNA was used for the TCR library. This CDR3 is 14 amino acids long. V was clipped by 5 bases and J by 4 bases; unmatched bases: 6. CDR1 is MDHEN, CDR2 SYDVKM, per germline.

The sample here was peripheral blood mononuclear cells (PBMCs), taken when the disease was refractory, from a patient treated with antithyroid drugs. V is TRBV28 and J is TRBJ1-2; TRBD1 matches 8 bases. This sequence was found in a female donor with Graves disease. CDR3 DNA sequence: TGTGCCAGCAGTGCAGGGGGCATCGGCTATGGCTACACCTTC. Amino acids: CASSAGGIGYGYTF.